Each of the 18 T cell receptor beta chains below was sequenced from the same sample in a study of control samples from healthy donors and cancer patients. The table came from immunoSEQ multiplex PCR; TCRdb's copy has only in-frame clones and leaves some out. The profile shows under 130,000 clones, roughly 91% of them singletons. Sequenced material: PBMCs. The receptors originated from a man aged 55-75 years with lung cancer.

The chain combines TRBV6-5 with TRBJ2-5, with 8 bases identical to TRBD2. This CDR3 is 15 amino acids long. Looked up from germline, CDR1 is MNHEY and CDR2 is SVGAGI. V was clipped by 1 base and J by 3 bases; unmatched bases: 4. The CDR3 sequence is CASSYFGGAEETQYF. The DNA for the CDR3 is TGTGCCAGCAGTTACTTCGGGGGGGCGGAAGAGACCCAGTACTTC.

V usage is TRBV29-1 and J usage is TRBJ1-2; possibly TRBD1 for D (5 bases). This CDR3 is 13 amino acids long. Germline loops: CDR1 SQVTM, CDR2 ANQGSEA. Between the trimmed V and J ends, which lost 3 bases and 8 bases, there was a span of 16 bases. The CDR3 DNA follows: TGCAGCGTTGAGACAGCTGCGACGAGGGGCTACACCTTC. Protein sequence: CSVETAATRGYTF.

The genes are TRBV30 and TRBJ1-2; no clear D. Germline V gene sequence: CDR1 GTSNPN, CDR2 SVGIG (reference sequence). V lost 5 bases and J 5 bases, leaving 9 bases between the germline ends. The CDR3 loop spans 11 amino acids. The CDR3 protein is CAWGLSYGYTF. The DNA for the CDR3 is TGTGCCTGGGGCCTCTCTTATGGCTACACCTTC.

This chain connects TRBV6-5 to TRBJ1-5; D is perhaps TRBD1 (5 bases). Germline CDR1 MNHEY, CDR2 SVGAGI. V was clipped by 4 bases and J by 7 bases, with 20 bases between them. This CDR3 has 16 amino acids. CDR3 in amino acids: CASSSLGRGKGQPQHF. CDR3 nucleotide sequence: TGTGCCAGCAGTTCCCTAGGACGGGGCAAGGGACAGCCCCAGCATTTT.

This CDR3 reads CASSQVGQQGYGYTF. The DNA of the CDR3 is TGCGCCAGCAGCCAAGTCGGCCAGCAGGGGTATGGCTACACCTTC. V and J are TRBV4-1 and TRBJ1-2, with D perhaps TRBD1 (6 bases). CDR1 is MGHRA, CDR2 YSYEKL, per germline. V was shortened by 1 base and J by 5 bases, with 14 bases between the two germline ends. This CDR3 has 15 amino acids.

This clone was counted a single time. The chain combines TRBV7-3 with TRBJ2-2; no definite D call. Trimming shortened V by 5 bases and J by 0 bases, and 13 bases separated the two germline ends. In germline, CDR1 is SGHTA, CDR2 FQGTGA. This CDR3 has 16 amino acids. The CDR3 reads CASSLGPESNTGELFF. For the CDR3, the DNA is TGTGCCAGCAGCCTAGGGCCCGAATCGAACACCGGGGAGCTGTTTTTT.

The rearrangement uses TRBV30 and TRBJ1-1, with TRBD1 matching over 8 bases. With V trimmed by 3 bases and J by 0 bases, 3 bases remained unmatched. The germline CDR1 and CDR2 sequences are GTSNPN and SVGIG (reference sequence). The CDR3 sequence is 14 residues long. Here the CDR3 reads CAWRIQGVNTEAFF. CDR3 sequence (DNA): TGTGCCTGGAGGATACAGGGGGTGAACACTGAAGCTTTCTTT. The full variable domain, completed using reference TRBV30 and TRBJ1-1, is SQTIHQWPATLVQPVGSPLSLECTVEGTSNPNLYWYRQAAGRGLQLLFYSVGIGQISSEVPQNLSASRPQDRQFILSSKKLLLSDSGFYLCAWRIQGVNTEAFFGQGTRLTVV.

This clone was observed a few times. Other DNA sequences in this sample translate to the same CDR3. The chain combines TRBV11-2 with TRBJ1-1; tentatively, D is TRBD1 (5 bases). Per germline, CDR1 SGHAT and CDR2 FQNNGV. This CDR3 has 13 residues. V was pared by 3 bases and J by 0 bases, with 5 bases between. The CDR3 region has the DNA TGTGCCAGCAGCTTGGGACTGAACACTGAAGCTTTCTTT. Residues: CASSLGLNTEAFF.

The chain carries TRBV6-5 and TRBJ2-7, with a possible D match to TRBD1 (6 bases). Trimming took 4 bases from V and 7 from J, leaving 11 bases between them. CDR3 size: 12 residues. CDR1 is MNHEY and CDR2 is SVGAGI in the germline V gene. The CDR3 coding sequence is TGTGCCAGCAGTTCGACAGGTTGGGAGCAGTACGTC. This codes for CASSSTGWEQYV.

This chain links TRBV29-1 with TRBJ1-5, with D unresolved. Germline loops: CDR1 SQVTM, CDR2 ANQGSEA. V shed 4 bases and J shed 2 bases, with 6 bases lying between them. This CDR3 is built from 12 residues. CDR3 amino acids: CSVVVGNQPQHF. The CDR3 DNA reads TGCAGCGTTGTGGTGGGCAATCAGCCCCAGCATTTT.

The V and J genes are TRBV7-3 and TRBJ2-3; no definite D call. The CDR3 is 15 amino acids. The germline V gene has CDR1 SGHTA and CDR2 FQGTGA. Trimming took 3 bases from V and 0 from J, leaving 10 bases between them. CDR3 DNA sequence: TGTGCCAGCAGCTTGACAACCGCTAGCACAGATACGCAGTATTTT. Translated, it gives CASSLTTASTDTQYF.

This chain joins TRBV15 and TRBJ1-1, with D unclear. CDR3 length: 14 amino acids. Per germline, CDR1 LNHNV and CDR2 YYDKDF (reference sequence). Trimming shortened V by 2 bases and J by 9 bases, and 16 bases separated the two germline ends. CDR3 sequence: CATSRIFTDAKAFF. In nucleotides, the CDR3 is TGTGCCACCAGCAGAATCTTCACGGACGCAAAAGCTTTCTTT.

The rearrangement uses TRBV10-3 and TRBJ2-3; TRBD2 matches at 11 bases. CDR1 ENHRY and CDR2 SYGVKD come from the germline V gene. The trim removed 6 bases at V and 4 bases at J, leaving 6 bases unmatched. This CDR3 has 15 residues. The CDR3 nucleotides are TGTGCCATCAGCCTACTAGCGGGGGAACCAGATACGCAGTATTTT. Its protein is CAISLLAGEPDTQYF.

The V gene is TRBV5-5, the J gene TRBJ1-3; D is undetermined. This CDR3 has 16 amino acids. Germline assignment: CDR1 SGHKS and CDR2 YYEKEE (reference sequence). The ends were cut back, 4 bases at V and 0 bases at J, with 14 bases in the middle. As DNA, the CDR3 is TGTGCCAGCAGCACGGGCGACACTAGCTCTGGAAACACCATATATTTT. It yields the protein CASSTGDTSSGNTIYF.

The V call is TRBV10-1, the J call TRBJ2-2; 7 bases map to TRBD1. CDR1 is WNHNN, CDR2 SYGVQD, per germline (reference sequence). The CDR3 length is 14 residues. The ends lost 8 bases at V and 2 bases at J; junction bases unmatched: 5. The CDR3 protein is CASGTGDNTGELFF. CDR3 sequence (DNA): TGCGCCAGCGGAACAGGGGATAACACCGGGGAGCTGTTTTTT.

This rearrangement joins TRBV9 to TRBJ2-2; weak D call: TRBD2 (6 bases). The length of the CDR3 is 16 residues. Germline V gene data show CDR1 as SGDLS and CDR2 as YYNGEE. V gave up 2 bases and J gave up 0 bases, with 11 bases separating them. The CDR3 sequence: CASSVGRQTNTGELFF. CDR3 coding DNA: TGTGCCAGCAGCGTTGGGAGGCAAACGAACACCGGGGAGCTGTTTTTT.

This clone was seen only once. The gene calls are TRBV3-1 (or the pseudogene TRBV3-2) and TRBJ1-4, with D uncertain. The V gene's germline CDR1 is LGHDT and CDR2 YNNKEL (reference sequence). The germline V and J ends were trimmed by 6 bases and 2 bases, with 1 base remaining between them. This CDR3 is 11 amino acids long. CDR3: CASSTNEKLFF. In DNA form, the CDR3 reads TGTGCCAGCAGTACTAATGAAAAACTGTTTTTT.

On this clone: One end of the junction does not line up with germline, which may come from a read error. In DNA form, the CDR3 reads TGTGCCAGCAGAGGGACAGGGGCGATGAACGCTGAAGCTTTCTTT. Translating it yields CASRGTGAMNAEAFF. The rearrangement joins TRBV6-4 to TRBJ1-1, with 10 bases matching TRBD1. Germline CDR1 is MRHNA and CDR2 is SNTAGT. There are 15 residues in the CDR3.